The 4 T cell receptor beta chains in this list originate from one sample, sequenced in a study of cytotoxic CD8 clonotypes in ibrutinib-treated CLL. Clones were sequenced by immunoSEQ multiplex PCR, and TCRdb holds only the in-frame ones, with some missing. In the table there are approximately 170,000 clones, around nine tenths of which are singletons. The material sequenced was PBMCs, taken at disease progression, from a patient treated with ibrutinib. Receptors were obtained from a human donor with chronic lymphocytic leukemia.

The V gene is TRBV28, the J gene TRBJ2-5; TRBD1 or TRBD2 may be the D gene (5 bases each). The CDR3 covers 14 residues. Trimming left V 6 bases short and J 4 bases short, with 15 bases between. Germline-derived CDR1 and CDR2 are MDHEN and SYDVKM. In DNA form, the CDR3 reads TGTGCCAGCAGCGAGGCCGGGGCCGGAGAGACCCAGTACTTC. Its translation: CASSEAGAGETQYF.

The V call is TRBV7-7, the J call TRBJ2-1; 13 positions match TRBD2. The CDR3 runs 17 residues. CDR1 and CDR2 from the germline V gene are SSHAT and FNYEAQ (reference sequence). Trimming cost V 1 base and J 2 bases; bases outside gene matches: 2. The CDR3 is CASSLGGLAGTYNEQFF. The CDR3 DNA is TGTGCCAGCAGCTTAGGGGGACTAGCGGGGACCTACAATGAGCAGTTCTTC.

The rearrangement uses TRBV9 and TRBJ2-7, with TRBD1 identical over 7 bases. CDR1 SGDLS and CDR2 YYNGEE come from the germline V gene. Unmatched junction bases numbered 19, after V lost 4 bases and J lost 3 bases. The CDR3 runs 18 residues. The CDR3 reads CASSIGLLPGQTRYEQYF. CDR3 nucleotides: TGTGCCAGCAGCATCGGTCTCCTTCCGGGACAGACGCGCTACGAGCAGTACTTC.

This CDR3 reads CASSLFLRTSGSRLDEQYF. CDR3 nucleotides: TGTGCCAGCAGTTTATTTCTAAGGACTAGCGGGAGTAGGCTCGACGAGCAGTACTTC. The gene calls are TRBV27 and TRBJ2-7, with 13 bases lining up with TRBD2. The trim removed 1 base at V and 5 bases at J, leaving 14 bases unmatched. This CDR3 has 19 amino acids. Germline V gene data show CDR1 as MNHEY and CDR2 as SMNVEV (reference sequence).